A selection of T cell receptor beta chains follows, all from one sample in a study of cytomegalovirus exposure and HLA in healthy donors. Here immunoSEQ multiplex PCR was the method, and the copy in TCRdb shows in-frame clones only, minus some. The top ten hold roughly 3% of the sample, which has some 96,000 clones, 64% seen once. Sequencing input: PBMCs. The receptor source for this set is a man between 60 and 70 years old in good health and CMV-seronegative. Both conserved end residues are part of each CDR3. A D gene is named only where the DNA matches it firmly. Clone size is stated in some rows and not others, as once, few, many or a class when expanded.

>TRBV6-6|-|TRBJ2-2|few
CASSGLGGHGELFF
TGTGCCAGCAGTGGCCTCGGGGGGCACGGGGAGCTGTTTTTT
>TRBV18|-|TRBJ2-5|-
CASSPLRDQETQYF
TGTGCCAGCTCACCATTGAGGGACCAAGAGACCCAGTACTTC
>TRBV5-8|TRBD1|TRBJ1-5|few
CASSYGQGGNQPQHF
TGTGCCAGCAGCTACGGACAGGGCGGCAATCAGCCCCAGCATTTT
>TRBV9|-|TRBJ1-2|-
CASSSQGGGSYGYTF
TGTGCCAGCAGCTCACAGGGTGGCGGATCTTATGGCTACACCTTC
>TRBV6-1|TRBD1|TRBJ1-6|medium-sized
CASIGQGGSPLHF
TGTGCCAGCATTGGACAGGGCGGTTCACCCCTCCACTTT
>TRBV9|TRBD2|TRBJ2-5|-
CASSVGAGGPRETQYF
TGTGCCAGCAGCGTAGGGGCGGGGGGGCCGCGGGAGACCCAGTACTTC
>TRBV13|TRBD2|TRBJ2-1|-
CASSLDRRSMSGGNLSYNEQFF
TGTGCCAGCAGCTTAGACCGTAGGAGTATGAGCGGGGGGAACCTCTCCTACAATGAGCAGTTCTTC
>TRBV29-1|-|TRBJ1-5|-
CSVEVGVGQPQHF
TGCAGCGTTGAGGTCGGGGTAGGTCAGCCCCAGCATTTT
>TRBV19|TRBD2|TRBJ2-5|-
CASSRALLAGGQETQYF
TGTGCCAGTAGTAGAGCCCTACTAGCGGGGGGGCAAGAGACCCAGTACTTC
>TRBV7-9|-|TRBJ1-5|-
CASSFSGGDQPQHF
TGTGCCAGCAGCTTCTCCGGGGGTGATCAGCCCCAGCATTTT
>TRBV5-4|-|TRBJ2-4|few
CASSLALSGVKNIQYF
TGTGCCAGCAGCTTGGCCCTCTCAGGGGTCAAAAACATTCAGTACTTC
>TRBV5-5|-|TRBJ1-2|few
CASSLFSLLEGYTF
TGTGCCAGCAGCTTGTTTAGCCTTTTAGAAGGCTACACCTTC
>TRBV7-2|TRBD1|TRBJ1-2|-
CASSLAGQGEYGYTF
TGTGCCAGCAGCTTAGCCGGACAGGGTGAATATGGCTACACCTTC
>TRBV2|TRBD1|TRBJ2-7|-
CASSPRTGSYEQYF
TGTGCCAGCAGTCCCCGGACAGGCTCCTACGAGCAGTACTTC
>TRBV6-1|-|TRBJ1-5|-
CASSDGANQPQHF
TGTGCCAGCAGTGATGGAGCAAATCAGCCCCAGCATTTT
>TRBV9|TRBD1|TRBJ2-2|-
CAGSPGTGTNGELFF
TGTGCCGGCAGCCCGGGGACAGGGACCAACGGGGAGCTGTTTTTT
>TRBV7-3|-|TRBJ2-1|many
CASSYGGVRSYNEQFF
TGTGCCAGCAGCTATGGAGGGGTTAGATCCTACAATGAGCAGTTCTTC
>TRBV6-1|-|TRBJ1-2|-
CASSPGGLGYGYTF
TGTGCCAGCAGCCCTGGAGGGTTAGGGTATGGCTACACCTTC